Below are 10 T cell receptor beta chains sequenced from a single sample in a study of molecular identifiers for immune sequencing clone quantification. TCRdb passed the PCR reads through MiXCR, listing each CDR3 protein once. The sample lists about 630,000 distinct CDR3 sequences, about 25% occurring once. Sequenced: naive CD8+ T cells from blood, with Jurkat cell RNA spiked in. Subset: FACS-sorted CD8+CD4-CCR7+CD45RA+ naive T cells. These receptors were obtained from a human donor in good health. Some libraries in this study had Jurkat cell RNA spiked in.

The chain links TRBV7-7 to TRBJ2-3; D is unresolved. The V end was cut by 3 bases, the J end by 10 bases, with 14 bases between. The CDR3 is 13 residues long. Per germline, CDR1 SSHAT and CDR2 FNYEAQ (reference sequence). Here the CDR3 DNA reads TGTGCCAGCAGCTTGGGGTGCACAGTTTCGCAGTATTTT. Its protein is CASSLGCTVSQYF.

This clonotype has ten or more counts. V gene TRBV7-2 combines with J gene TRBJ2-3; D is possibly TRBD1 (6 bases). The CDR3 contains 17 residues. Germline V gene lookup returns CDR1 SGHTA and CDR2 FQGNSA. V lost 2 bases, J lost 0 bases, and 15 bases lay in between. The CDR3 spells CASSLYAGDTSTDTQYF. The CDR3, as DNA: TGTGCCAGCAGCTTATACGCAGGGGACACTAGCACAGATACGCAGTATTTT.

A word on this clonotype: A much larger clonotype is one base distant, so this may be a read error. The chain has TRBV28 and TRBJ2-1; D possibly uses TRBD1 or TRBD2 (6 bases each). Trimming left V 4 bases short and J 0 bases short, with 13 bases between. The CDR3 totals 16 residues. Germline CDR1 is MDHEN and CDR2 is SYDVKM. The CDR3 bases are TGTGCCAGCAGTTCCAGGGGACTGCACTCCTACAATGAGCAGTTCTTC. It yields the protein CASSSRGLHSYNEQFF.

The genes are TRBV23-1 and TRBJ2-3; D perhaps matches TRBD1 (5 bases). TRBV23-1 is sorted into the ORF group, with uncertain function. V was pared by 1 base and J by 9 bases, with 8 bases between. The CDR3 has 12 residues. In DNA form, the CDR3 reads TGCGCCAGCAGTCAATTTGGGGCCACGCAGTATTTT. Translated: CASSQFGATQYF.

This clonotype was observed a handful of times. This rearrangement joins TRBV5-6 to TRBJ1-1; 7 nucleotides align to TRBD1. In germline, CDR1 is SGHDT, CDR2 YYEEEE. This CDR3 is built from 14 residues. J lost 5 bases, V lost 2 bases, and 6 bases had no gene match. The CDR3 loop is CASSFTGESTEAFF. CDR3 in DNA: TGTGCCAGCAGCTTCACAGGGGAGAGTACTGAAGCTTTCTTT.

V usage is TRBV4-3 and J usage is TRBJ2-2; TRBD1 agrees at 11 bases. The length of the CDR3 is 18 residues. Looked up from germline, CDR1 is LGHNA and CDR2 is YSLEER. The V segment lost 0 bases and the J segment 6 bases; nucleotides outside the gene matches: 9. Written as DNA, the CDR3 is TGCGCCAGCAGCCAAGATCGAGTGGGACAGGGGGTGTCCGGGGAGCTGTTTTTT. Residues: CASSQDRVGQGVSGELFF.

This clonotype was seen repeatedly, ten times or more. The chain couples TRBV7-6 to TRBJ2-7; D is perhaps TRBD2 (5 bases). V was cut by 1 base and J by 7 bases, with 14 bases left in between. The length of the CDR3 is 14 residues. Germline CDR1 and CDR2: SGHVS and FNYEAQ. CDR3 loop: CASSLGGPRGEQYF. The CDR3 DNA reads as TGTGCCAGCAGCTTAGGCGGGCCACGGGGAGAGCAGTACTTC.

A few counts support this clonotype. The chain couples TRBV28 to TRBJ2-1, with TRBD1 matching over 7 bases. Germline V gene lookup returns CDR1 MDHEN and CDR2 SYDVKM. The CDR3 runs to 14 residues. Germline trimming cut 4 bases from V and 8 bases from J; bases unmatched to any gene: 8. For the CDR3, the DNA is TGTGCCAGCAGTTACAGGACAGGTCCCGATGAGCAGTTCTTC. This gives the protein CASSYRTGPDEQFF.

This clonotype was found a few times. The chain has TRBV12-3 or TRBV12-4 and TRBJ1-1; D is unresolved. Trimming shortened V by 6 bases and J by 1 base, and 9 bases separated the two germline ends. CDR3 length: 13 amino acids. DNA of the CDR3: TGTGCCAGCAGCCCGAGTGCGAACACTGAAGCTTTCTTT. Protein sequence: CASSPSANTEAFF.

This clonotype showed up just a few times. The DNA of the CDR3 is TGTGCCAGCAGTTTCATCCAGGGAGGGTCACCCCTCCACTTT. Translated: CASSFIQGGSPLHF. The V call is TRBV27, the J call TRBJ1-6; D may be TRBD1 (5 bases). The CDR3 length is 14 residues. Germline V gene sequence: CDR1 MNHEY, CDR2 SMNVEV (reference sequence). Trimming removed 3 bases from V and 10 bases from J, with 13 bases in between.